The 16 T cell receptor beta chains in this list originate from one sample, sequenced in a study of radiation and T cells in renal cell carcinoma. Documented treatment: treatment-naive control, cytoreductive nephrectomy. Measured with immunoSEQ multiplex PCR; TCRdb has only the in-frame clones, and not every one. The sample has approximately 16,000 clones; approximately 56% are singletons. Sequenced here: tumor tissue, sampled from a patient whose treatment was nephrectomy without radiotherapy. Source of these receptors: a man aged 40-49 years with renal cell carcinoma.

The chain uses TRBV6-1 and TRBJ2-6; no definite D call. V was pared by 3 bases and J by 0 bases, with 6 bases between. Germline-derived CDR1 and CDR2 are MNHNS and SASEGT. This CDR3 contains 15 residues. Here the CDR3 reads CASSDRSSGANVLTF. As DNA, the CDR3 is TGTGCCAGCAGTGACAGGAGCTCTGGGGCCAACGTCCTGACTTTC.

The chain carries TRBV2 and TRBJ2-7; possible D gene TRBD1, 5 bases. Germline V gene data show CDR1 as SNHLY and CDR2 as FYNNEI. V lost 7 bases and J 0 bases, leaving 10 bases between the germline ends. This CDR3 spans 13 amino acids. The CDR3 DNA sequence: TGTGCCAGCAAGGGGATAAGCTCCTACGAGCAGTACTTC. Translating gives CASKGISSYEQYF. Full variable domain (remainder filled in from reference TRBV2 and TRBJ2-7): EPEVTQTPSHQVTQMGQEVILRCVPISNHLYFYWYRQILGQKVEFLVSFYNNEISEKSEIFDDQFSVERPDGSNFTLKIRSTKLEDSAMYFCASKGISSYEQYFGPGTRLTVT.

The rearrangement uses TRBV25-1 and TRBJ2-1, with D maybe TRBD1 (5 bases). In germline, CDR1 is MGHDK, CDR2 SYGVNS. The CDR3 sequence is 15 residues long. With 1 base removed from V and 4 bases from J, the gap between germline ends came to 11 bases. In DNA form, the CDR3 reads TGTGCCAGCAGTGAATCAGGGCCTAGATACAATGAGCAGTTCTTC. Protein: CASSESGPRYNEQFF.

By its share, this clone is medium-sized (0.01 to 0.1%). This chain joins TRBV29-1 and TRBJ2-7; 8 bases are shared with TRBD1. CDR1 and CDR2 (germline): SQVTM, ANQGSEA. Trimming cost V 3 bases and J 3 bases; bases outside gene matches: 10. The CDR3 covers 15 residues. The CDR3 spells CSVEGGQGTLYEQYF. CDR3 nucleotides: TGCAGCGTTGAGGGCGGACAGGGCACCCTCTACGAGCAGTACTTC.

The rearrangement uses TRBV28 and TRBJ2-5; 9 nucleotides align to TRBD1. With V trimmed by 5 bases and J by 5 bases, 9 bases remained unmatched. Germline CDR1 reads MDHEN; CDR2 reads SYDVKM. The CDR3 length is 15 residues. The CDR3 region is CASSHLQGAGETQYF. CDR3 nucleotide sequence: TGTGCCAGCAGTCACCTACAGGGGGCCGGTGAGACCCAGTACTTC.

This clone occurred many times. The rearrangement joins TRBV2 to TRBJ1-2; D not certain. There are 15 residues in the CDR3. V dropped 4 bases and J dropped 4 bases, with 16 bases sitting between them. Looked up from germline, CDR1 is SNHLY and CDR2 is FYNNEI. This CDR3 is CASSGVEGLGYGYTF. DNA of the CDR3: TGTGCCAGCAGTGGGGTCGAAGGCCTGGGCTATGGCTACACCTTC.

The V gene is TRBV6-6, the J gene TRBJ2-3; TRBD1 matches at 7 bases. The V gene end was trimmed by 6 bases and the J gene end by 9 bases; junction bases not matched to a gene: 9. The CDR3 contains 13 residues. Germline values: CDR1 MNHNY, CDR2 SVGAGI (reference sequence). The CDR3 loop reads CASRVDRTGTQYF. The CDR3 nucleotides are TGTGCCAGCAGGGTCGACAGGACAGGCACGCAGTATTTT.

The chain couples TRBV2 to TRBJ2-3; TRBD2 matches at 10 bases. The CDR3 extends over 15 amino acids. J lost 4 bases, V lost 7 bases, and 8 bases had no gene match. Germline values: CDR1 SNHLY, CDR2 FYNNEI. The CDR3 spells CASNLAGGPSDTQYF. CDR3 DNA sequence: TGTGCCAGCAACTTAGCGGGGGGTCCATCAGATACGCAGTATTTT.

This clone was detected once. V and J are TRBV14 and TRBJ2-3, with D perhaps matching TRBD1 or TRBD2 (5 bases each). CDR1 is SGHDN, CDR2 FVKESK, per germline. The CDR3 has 18 residues. Trimming took 2 bases from V and 3 from J, leaving 21 bases between them. The CDR3 DNA is TGTGCCAGCAGCCAACAAGGAGGCTGGGGCCGCGGGACAGATACGCAGTATTTT. It yields the protein CASSQQGGWGRGTDTQYF.

This chain joins TRBV5-1 and TRBJ2-5; D is possibly TRBD1 (5 bases). The V gene's germline CDR1 is SGHRS and CDR2 YFSETQ. V shed 0 bases and J shed 1 base, with 10 bases lying between them. The CDR3 length is 15 residues. The CDR3 sequence: CASSLAGYVQETQYF. For the CDR3, the DNA is TGCGCCAGCAGCTTGGCAGGGTATGTCCAAGAGACCCAGTACTTC. The variable domain in full, completed from reference TRBV5-1 and TRBJ2-5, reads KAGVTQTPRYLIKTRGQQVTLSCSPISGHRSVSWYQQTPGQGLQFLFEYFSETQRNKGNFPGRFSGRQFSNSRSEMNVSTLELGDSALYLCASSLAGYVQETQYFGPGTRLLVL.

This clone was observed a handful of times. The genes are TRBV28 and TRBJ1-1; no firm D call. CDR1 and CDR2 (germline): MDHEN, SYDVKM. This CDR3 spans 12 amino acids. Trimming shortened V by 2 bases and J by 5 bases, and 6 bases separated the two germline ends. In DNA form, the CDR3 reads TGTGCCAGCAGTTTAAGACGGACTGAAGCTTTCTTT. Its translation is CASSLRRTEAFF.

CDR3 in amino acids: CASSQGTEAFF. The CDR3 coding sequence is TGTGCCAGCAGTCAGGGCACTGAAGCTTTCTTT. This chain links TRBV6-5 with TRBJ1-1, with D possibly TRBD1 on 5 matching bases. Trimming left V 5 bases short and J 4 bases short, with 5 bases between. Germline V CDR1 and CDR2: MNHEY, SVGAGI. This CDR3 contains 11 residues.

The chain is built from TRBV7-9 and TRBJ1-4; 7 nucleotides align to TRBD1. J gave up 7 bases and V 5 bases, and 10 bases lay outside the gene matches. CDR1 is SEHNR and CDR2 is FQNEAQ in the germline V gene (reference sequence). This CDR3 contains 15 residues. CDR3 sequence reads: CASSTDRAAGEKLFF. The DNA for the CDR3 is TGTGCCAGCAGCACCGACAGGGCCGCGGGTGAAAAACTGTTTTTT.

This clone turned up a few times. V is TRBV27 and J is TRBJ1-6; TRBD1 matches at 11 bases. The CDR3 length is 15 residues. Germline V CDR1 and CDR2: MNHEY, SMNVEV (reference sequence). J was trimmed by 9 bases and V by 5 bases; bases with no gene match: 6. The CDR3 DNA sequence: TGTGCCAGCAGTAGCGGACAGGGGGCAGGTTCACCCCTCCACTTT. It translates to CASSSGQGAGSPLHF.

The rearrangement links TRBV19 to TRBJ2-6, with 9 bases fitting TRBD2. This CDR3 has 17 residues. J lost 1 base, V lost 6 bases, and 7 bases had no gene match. CDR1 and CDR2 from the germline V gene are LNHDA and SQIVND (reference sequence). CDR3: CASRRSGGWSGANVLTF. CDR3 sequence (DNA): TGTGCCAGTAGAAGGAGCGGGGGGTGGTCTGGGGCCAACGTCCTGACTTTC.

This chain uses TRBV5-1 with TRBJ2-5, with D perhaps matching TRBD2 (5 bases). The CDR3 is 14 residues long. Per germline, CDR1 SGHRS and CDR2 YFSETQ. V was shortened by 0 bases and J by 3 bases, with 9 bases between the two germline ends. CDR3 protein: CASSLATREETQYF. The CDR3 DNA reads TGCGCCAGCAGCTTGGCCACGAGGGAAGAGACCCAGTACTTC.